This TCR beta chain was documented in a study of T cell repertoires in cytomegalovirus infection. This clonotype was observed a handful of times. As yet, its antigen is unknown. This CDR3 has 14 residues. The trim removed 5 bases at V and 6 bases at J, leaving 5 bases unmatched. CDR1 and CDR2 from the germline V gene are SGHVS and FQNEAQ. TCRdb re-called the reads with MiXCR, one entry per CDR3 protein. This sample carries some 500,000 distinct CDR3 sequences, 40% of them seen once, and the ten largest clones take roughly 50%. Study-level findings and limits: The ex vivo response was dominated by HLA-C-restricted CMV-specific TCR beta clonotypes.

The chain carries TRBV7-8 and TRBJ2-3; 10 bases line up with TRBD1. The source was cultured PBMCs, collected from culture after CMV antigen stimulation. The receptor comes from a human donor in good health (CMV status not recorded). Some clones in this sample may be carry-over from other donors' samples. In DNA form, the CDR3 reads TGTGCCAGCAGCATAGGGACAGGGGAGGATACGCAGTATTTT. It is translated as CASSIGTGEDTQYF. Supplemented by reference TRBV7-8 and TRBJ2-3, the full variable domain reads GAGVSQSPRYKVAKRGQDVALRCDPISGHVSLFWYQQALGQGPEFLTYFQNEAQLDKSGLPSDRFFAERPEGSVSTLKIQRTQQEDSAVYLCASSIGTGEDTQYFGPGTRLTVL.